This TCR beta chain emerged from a study of blood T cell repertoires in COVID-19. The table came from immunoSEQ multiplex PCR; TCRdb's copy has only in-frame clones and leaves some out. Found here are over 100,000 clones, 65% to 90% of them singletons; the top ten hold roughly 7.7%. Trimming shortened V by 8 bases and J by 10 bases, and 18 bases separated the two germline ends. The CDR3 length is 13 residues. Germline V gene lookup returns CDR1 SNHLY and CDR2 FYNNEI. The sequenced sample was peripheral blood. The receptor comes from an elderly woman with active or convalescent COVID-19. The gene calls are TRBV2 and TRBJ1-3; no clear D. This chain's CDR3 is CASGVGGFGTIYF. Written as DNA, the CDR3 is TGTGCCAGCGGCGTTGGAGGGTTTGGGACCATATATTTT.